This TCR beta chain was observed in a study of graft-versus-host responses after intestinal transplantation. Notes on the study in general: GvH clones detected in recipient marrow included some appearing first in ileum or blood. Declining HvG levels early post-transplant were linked to peak circulating GvH clone levels. Allografts of patients with graft-donor T cell macrochimerism showed high graft-versus-host to host-versus-graft clone ratios.

With regard to this clone: The antigen remains unidentified.

Assay: immunoSEQ multiplex PCR; the TCRdb copy retains only in-frame clones and omits some. The repertoire has about 38,000 clones, roughly 94% of them found once; the top ten carry 0.2% to 0.25%. The length of the CDR3 is 13 residues. V was cut by 5 bases and J by 0 bases, with 8 bases left in between. The germline V gene encodes CDR1 KGHSH and CDR2 LQKENI. Sequencing was performed on unstimulated CD4+ T cells sorted from spleen or lymph node cells, taken before transplant. This TCR was recovered from a human donor who was the organ donor for an intestinal transplant. The rearrangement uses TRBV18 and TRBJ2-7; a weak D match, TRBD1 (6 bases). Here the CDR3 reads CASSRDNSYEQYF. The CDR3 DNA reads as TGTGCCAGCTCAAGGGACAACTCCTACGAGCAGTACTTC.